The 9 T cell receptor beta chains in this list originate from one sample, sequenced in a study of memory CD4+ T cells and cytomegalovirus serostatus. Here immunoSEQ multiplex PCR was the method, and the copy in TCRdb shows in-frame clones only, minus some. The top ten clones hold 0.94% of a sample with over 35,000 clones, roughly three quarters of them seen once. Single viable CD3+CD4+CD8-CD45RO+ cells were sorted as the memory CD4+ T cells. The specimen was memory CD4+ T cells from blood. All receptors come from an adult in good health and CMV-seronegative.

This sequence joins TRBV6-5 and TRBJ2-3, with D uncertain. The CDR3 spans 13 residues. Germline V gene sequence: CDR1 MNHEY, CDR2 SVGAGI. Trimming cost V 10 bases and J 2 bases, with 13 bases left between them. The CDR3 reads CATSSVITDTQYF. The CDR3 DNA reads as TGTGCCACCTCGTCGGTTATCACAGATACGCAGTATTTT.

This clone was found once. The chain uses TRBV7-2 and TRBJ1-6; 7 nucleotides line up with TRBD1. V shed 2 bases and J 10 bases; nucleotides not matched to a gene: 2. CDR1 and CDR2 (germline): SGHTA, FQGNSA. This CDR3 has 13 amino acids. The CDR3 sequence: CASSLQGVSPLHF. The CDR3 DNA follows: TGTGCCAGCAGCTTACAGGGGGTATCACCCCTCCACTTT.

This clone was seen a few times. The gene calls are TRBV7-2 and TRBJ1-5, with a weak D call TRBD1 (6 bases). The CDR3 loop spans 15 amino acids. The germline V and J ends were trimmed by 4 bases and 3 bases, with 13 bases remaining between them. Germline V gives CDR1 SGHTA, CDR2 FQGNSA. In DNA form, the CDR3 reads TGTGCCAGCAGCTCACAGACAGGAGACAATCAGCCCCAGCATTTT. Translating it yields CASSSQTGDNQPQHF.

The chain links TRBV11-1 to TRBJ2-5; 7 bases match TRBD2. CDR1 and CDR2 from the germline V gene are SGHAT and FQDESV (reference sequence). This CDR3 is 15 amino acids long. V shed 4 bases, J shed 2 bases, and the junction held 7 bases outside the gene matches. CDR3 nucleotides: TGTGCCAGCAGCTGGGCCCCGGGGGGTCAAGAGACCCAGTACTTC. This sequence encodes CASSWAPGGQETQYF. The variable domain in full, with the rest retrieved from reference TRBV11-1 and TRBJ2-5, is EAEVAQSPRYKITEKSQAVAFWCDPISGHATLYWYRQILGQGPELLVQFQDESVVDDSQLPKDRFSAERLKGVDSTLKIQPAELGDSAMYLCASSWAPGGQETQYFGPGTRLLVL.

This clone came up a few times. The V and J genes are TRBV7-8 and TRBJ1-1; 8 bases line up with TRBD1. Germline V gene sequence: CDR1 SGHVS, CDR2 FQNEAQ. This CDR3 has 15 residues. V dropped 4 bases and J dropped 3; count of bases not matched to a gene: 7. In nucleotides, the CDR3 is TGTGCCAGCAGCTCGCAGGGGGCGGGATACACTGAAGCTTTCTTT. This translates into CASSSQGAGYTEAFF.

This clone appeared once. The V and J genes are TRBV5-1 and TRBJ2-3; possibly TRBD1 for D (6 bases). The CDR3 spans 16 residues. CDR1 and CDR2 (germline): SGHRS, YFSETQ. The V gene lost 0 bases and the J gene lost 0 bases, with 11 bases spanning the gap. The CDR3 nucleotides read TGCGCCAGCAGCTTGGAAGGCAGGGGAAGCACAGATACGCAGTATTTT. Residues: CASSLEGRGSTDTQYF.

This clone was detected only a few times. The genes are TRBV7-9 and TRBJ1-5, with D possibly being TRBD1 (5 bases). Looked up from germline, CDR1 is SEHNR and CDR2 is FQNEAQ (reference sequence). Trimming took off 4 bases at V and 2 bases at J, with 18 bases between the two ends. The CDR3 length is 17 residues. The CDR3 sequence: CASSSNRGVIGNQPQHF. The CDR3 coding sequence is TGTGCCAGCAGCTCTAACCGAGGGGTAATTGGCAATCAGCCCCAGCATTTT.

This rearrangement joins TRBV5-4 to TRBJ2-5; 14 bases map to TRBD2. Germline CDR1 is SGHNT and CDR2 is YYREEE (reference sequence). The CDR3 extends over 18 amino acids. V shed 4 bases and J 1 base; nucleotides not matched to a gene: 9. For the CDR3, the DNA is TGTGCCAGCAGCGAGGGACTAGCGGGGGTCCTTTCCCAAGAGACCCAGTACTTC. Translating gives CASSEGLAGVLSQETQYF.

The rearrangement uses TRBV28 and TRBJ1-5, with D perhaps matching TRBD1 (6 bases). This CDR3 region has 17 residues. CDR1 MDHEN and CDR2 SYDVKM come from the germline V gene. Trimming shortened V by 5 bases and J by 0 bases, and 17 bases separated the two germline ends. The CDR3 sequence: CASSPAGGLYSNQPQHF. Written as DNA, the CDR3 is TGTGCCAGCAGTCCCGCGGGGGGCCTCTATAGCAATCAGCCCCAGCATTTT.